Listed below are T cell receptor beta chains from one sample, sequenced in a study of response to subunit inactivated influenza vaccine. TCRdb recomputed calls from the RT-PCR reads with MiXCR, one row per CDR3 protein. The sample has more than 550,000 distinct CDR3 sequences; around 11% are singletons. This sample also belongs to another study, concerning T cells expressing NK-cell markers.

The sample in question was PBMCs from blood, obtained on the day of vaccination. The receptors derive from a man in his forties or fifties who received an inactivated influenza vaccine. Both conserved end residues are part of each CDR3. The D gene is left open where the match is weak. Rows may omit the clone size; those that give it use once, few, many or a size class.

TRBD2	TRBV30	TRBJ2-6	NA	CAWSSLRRAGRAGANVLTF	TGTGCCTGGAGTAGTTTGAGGCGAGCGGGAAGGGCTGGGGCCAACGTCCTGACTTTC
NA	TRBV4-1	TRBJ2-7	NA	CASSQGIGGYEQYF	TGCGCCAGCAGCCAAGGAATCGGAGGCTACGAGCAGTACTTC
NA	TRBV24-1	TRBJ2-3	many	CATSDSQRRQQYF	TGTGCCACCAGTGATTCCCAGAGGCGACAGCAGTATTTT
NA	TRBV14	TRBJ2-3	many	CASSQRGRADTDTQYF	TGTGCCAGCAGCCAGAGAGGCAGGGCAGACACAGATACGCAGTATTTT
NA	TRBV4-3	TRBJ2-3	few	CASSQGVRGTQYF	TGCGCCAGCAGCCAAGGGGTGCGGGGAACGCAGTATTTT
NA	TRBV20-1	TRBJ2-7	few	CSAREPLGWGTYYEQYF	TGCAGTGCTAGGGAGCCCCTCGGTTGGGGGACTTACTACGAGCAGTACTTC
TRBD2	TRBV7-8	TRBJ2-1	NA	CASSARWLAGGSYNEQFF	TGTGCCAGCAGCGCCCGGTGGCTAGCGGGAGGTTCCTACAATGAGCAGTTCTTC
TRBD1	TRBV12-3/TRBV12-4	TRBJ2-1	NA	CASSSRQGSHSYNEQFF	TGTGCCAGCAGTTCAAGACAGGGATCTCACTCCTACAATGAGCAGTTCTTC
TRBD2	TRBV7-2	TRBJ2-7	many	CASSEGLAGAFEQYF	TGTGCCAGCAGCGAGGGACTAGCGGGAGCGTTCGAGCAGTACTTC
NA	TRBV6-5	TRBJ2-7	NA	CASSYTEGRSYEQYF	TGTGCCAGCAGTTACACGGAAGGACGGTCCTACGAGCAGTACTTC
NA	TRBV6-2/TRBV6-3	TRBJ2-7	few	CASSYPHRGGYEQYF	TGTGCCAGCAGTTACCCCCACAGGGGGGGCTACGAGCAGTACTTC
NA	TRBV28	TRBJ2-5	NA	CASSLLRILAGKETQYF	TGTGCCAGCAGTTTACTACGTATCTTGGCGGGTAAAGAGACCCAGTACTTC
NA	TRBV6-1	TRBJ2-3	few	CASRTEAGTDTQYF	TGTGCCAGCAGGACAGAGGCGGGCACAGATACGCAGTATTTT
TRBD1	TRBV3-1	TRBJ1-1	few	CASSQVLTGVNTEAFF	TGTGCCAGCAGCCAAGTTCTGACAGGGGTGAACACTGAAGCTTTCTTT
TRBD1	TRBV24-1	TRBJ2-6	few	CATSDSNRGGANVLTF	TGTGCCACCAGTGATTCCAACAGGGGTGGGGCCAACGTCCTGACTTTC
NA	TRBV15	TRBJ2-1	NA	CATSRGLSSSYNEQFF	TGTGCCACCAGCAGAGGCCTTTCTAGCTCCTACAATGAGCAGTTCTTC
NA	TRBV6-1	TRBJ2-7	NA	CASSVAGANYEQYF	TGTGCCAGCAGTGTAGCAGGGGCGAACTACGAGCAGTACTTC
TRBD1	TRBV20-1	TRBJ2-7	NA	CSAPLSGTGDGYEQYF	TGCAGTGCTCCGCTCTCAGGGACAGGGGATGGCTACGAGCAGTACTTC
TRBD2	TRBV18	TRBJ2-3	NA	CASSPSSGSRDTQYF	TGTGCCAGCTCACCATCTAGCGGGAGTAGAGATACGCAGTATTTT
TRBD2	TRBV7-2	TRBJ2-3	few	CASNPWEGSTQYF	TGTGCCAGCAACCCCTGGGAGGGGAGTACGCAGTATTTT
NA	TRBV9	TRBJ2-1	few	CASSVEGGDYNEQFF	TGTGCCAGCAGCGTAGAGGGGGGCGACTACAATGAGCAGTTCTTC
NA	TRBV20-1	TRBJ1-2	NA	CSARDRKGPNYGYTF	TGCAGTGCTAGAGATCGAAAGGGGCCTAACTATGGCTACACCTTC
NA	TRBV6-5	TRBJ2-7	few	CASSYSMDNYEQYF	TGTGCCAGCAGTTACTCGATGGACAACTACGAGCAGTACTTC
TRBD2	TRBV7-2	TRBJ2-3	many	CASRATSGGLIDTQYF	TGTGCCAGCAGAGCTACTAGCGGGGGTTTAATAGATACGCAGTATTTT